These T cell receptor beta chains were read from a single sample in a study of early T cells in non-severe SARS-CoV-2 infection. A single record per CDR3 protein comes from TCRdb applying MiXCR to the 5' RACE reads. The sample holds approximately 57,000 distinct CDR3 sequences, under 15% seen once. The source material was whole blood. The origin of the receptors is an adult who was a healthcare worker with PCR-confirmed SARS-CoV-2 infection or an uninfected control (not recorded which). Each CDR3 is given with its conserved first and last residue. D genes are given only for firm matches. Clone size appears in some rows only: once, few, many, or a class for an expanded clone.

clone_size: few; j_call: TRBJ2-5; d_call: -; v_call: TRBV5-6; cdr3_aa: CASSLASDVGAQYF; cdr3_nt: TGTGCCAGCAGCTTGGCCAGCGATGTTGGGGCCCAGTACTTC
clone_size: many; j_call: TRBJ1-5; d_call: -; v_call: TRBV24-1; cdr3_aa: CATSDLLHGGNQPQHF; cdr3_nt: TGTGCCACCAGTGATTTGCTCCACGGGGGCAATCAGCCCCAGCATTTT
clone_size: many; j_call: TRBJ2-7; d_call: -; v_call: TRBV28; cdr3_aa: CASSLWGTHSYEQYF; cdr3_nt: TGTGCCAGCAGTTTATGGGGGACACACTCCTACGAGCAGTACTTC
clone_size: -; j_call: TRBJ2-1; d_call: -; v_call: TRBV14; cdr3_aa: CASSQARGRGNEQFF; cdr3_nt: TGTGCCAGCAGCCAAGCGAGGGGCCGGGGGAATGAGCAGTTCTTC
clone_size: few; j_call: TRBJ1-4; d_call: -; v_call: TRBV7-2; cdr3_aa: CASSLSGAGTNEKLFF; cdr3_nt: TGTGCCAGCAGCTTATCAGGGGCGGGTACTAATGAAAAACTGTTTTTT
clone_size: few; j_call: TRBJ2-1; d_call: TRBD2; v_call: TRBV6-4; cdr3_aa: CASSDSAGGGNEQFF; cdr3_nt: TGTGCCAGCAGTGACTCAGCGGGGGGCGGAAATGAGCAGTTCTTC
clone_size: few; j_call: TRBJ1-5; d_call: -; v_call: TRBV15; cdr3_aa: CATTRGNQPQHF; cdr3_nt: TGTGCCACCACGAGGGGCAATCAGCCCCAGCATTTT
clone_size: many; j_call: TRBJ1-6; d_call: TRBD1; v_call: TRBV20-1; cdr3_aa: CSAVTPGTGNSPLHF; cdr3_nt: TGCAGTGCCGTAACCCCCGGGACAGGGAATTCACCCCTCCACTTT
clone_size: few; j_call: TRBJ2-1; d_call: -; v_call: TRBV7-6; cdr3_aa: CASSPEGWQGNNEQFF; cdr3_nt: TGTGCCAGCAGCCCAGAAGGGTGGCAGGGTAATAATGAGCAGTTCTTC
clone_size: -; j_call: TRBJ2-2; d_call: -; v_call: TRBV18; cdr3_aa: CASSLQWGSGAGELFF; cdr3_nt: TGTGCCAGCTCCCTACAATGGGGGTCAGGAGCCGGGGAGCTGTTTTTT
clone_size: -; j_call: TRBJ2-2; d_call: -; v_call: TRBV9; cdr3_aa: CASSPAPNTGELFF; cdr3_nt: TGTGCCAGCAGCCCTGCCCCGAACACCGGGGAGCTGTTTTTT
clone_size: -; j_call: TRBJ1-1; d_call: TRBD1; v_call: TRBV7-9; cdr3_aa: CASSPTGVKNTEAFF; cdr3_nt: TGTGCCAGCAGCCCGACAGGGGTTAAAAACACTGAAGCTTTCTTT
clone_size: many; j_call: TRBJ1-2; d_call: TRBD1; v_call: TRBV30; cdr3_aa: CAWSGTDLYGYTF; cdr3_nt: TGTGCCTGGAGCGGGACAGACCTCTATGGCTACACCTTC
clone_size: many; j_call: TRBJ1-5; d_call: -; v_call: TRBV3-1; cdr3_aa: CASSQVPTGQPQHF; cdr3_nt: TGTGCCAGCAGCCAAGTACCTACGGGCCAGCCCCAGCATTTT
clone_size: -; j_call: TRBJ2-7; d_call: TRBD2; v_call: TRBV19; cdr3_aa: CASSDSSGGAQEQYF; cdr3_nt: TGTGCCAGTAGCGATTCTAGCGGGGGGGCCCAGGAGCAGTACTTC
clone_size: -; j_call: TRBJ2-1; d_call: TRBD2; v_call: TRBV4-3; cdr3_aa: CASSQSPSTSGAAYNEQFF; cdr3_nt: TGCGCCAGCAGCCAAAGCCCCTCAACTAGCGGGGCAGCCTACAATGAGCAGTTCTTC
clone_size: few; j_call: TRBJ1-5; d_call: TRBD1; v_call: TRBV27; cdr3_aa: CASRDRGLNQPQHF; cdr3_nt: TGTGCCAGCAGGGACAGGGGGCTAAATCAGCCCCAGCATTTT
clone_size: -; j_call: TRBJ2-5; d_call: -; v_call: TRBV3-1; cdr3_aa: CASRVDLPGETQYF; cdr3_nt: TGTGCCAGCAGGGTGGACCTCCCGGGGGAGACCCAGTACTTC
clone_size: few; j_call: TRBJ2-1; d_call: -; v_call: TRBV4-3; cdr3_aa: CASSQGTVYGEQFF; cdr3_nt: TGCGCCAGCAGCCAAGGAACCGTTTACGGCGAGCAGTTCTTC
clone_size: -; j_call: TRBJ2-1; d_call: TRBD2; v_call: TRBV7-2; cdr3_aa: CASSLDLAGGRSEQFF; cdr3_nt: TGTGCCAGCAGCTTAGATCTAGCGGGGGGACGTAGTGAGCAGTTCTTC
clone_size: many; j_call: TRBJ2-5; d_call: TRBD1; v_call: TRBV13; cdr3_aa: CASSGQGARGQETQYF; cdr3_nt: TGTGCCAGCAGCGGGCAGGGGGCCCGGGGTCAAGAGACCCAGTACTTC
clone_size: few; j_call: TRBJ2-1; d_call: -; v_call: TRBV9; cdr3_aa: CASSPRASGRGNEQFF; cdr3_nt: TGTGCCAGCAGCCCCCGAGCTAGCGGAAGGGGGAATGAGCAGTTCTTC
clone_size: few; j_call: TRBJ2-4; d_call: TRBD1; v_call: TRBV20-1; cdr3_aa: CSADPGQGEDIQYF; cdr3_nt: TGCAGTGCTGACCCGGGACAGGGAGAGGACATTCAGTACTTC
clone_size: -; j_call: TRBJ2-3; d_call: -; v_call: TRBV11-2; cdr3_aa: CASSRWTLIPSTDTQYF; cdr3_nt: TGTGCCAGCAGCCGATGGACCCTAATACCTAGCACAGATACGCAGTATTTT
clone_size: -; j_call: TRBJ2-7; d_call: -; v_call: TRBV29-1; cdr3_aa: CSVNVQGYEQYF; cdr3_nt: TGCAGCGTTAATGTGCAGGGCTACGAGCAGTACTTC
clone_size: -; j_call: TRBJ1-2; d_call: -; v_call: TRBV28; cdr3_aa: CASNVLGTRGYTF; cdr3_nt: TGTGCCAGCAACGTCCTGGGCACGCGTGGCTACACCTTC
clone_size: once; j_call: TRBJ1-2; d_call: -; v_call: TRBV9; cdr3_aa: CASQSGLGYTF; cdr3_nt: TGTGCCAGCCAATCCGGCCTTGGCTACACCTTC
clone_size: many; j_call: TRBJ2-1; d_call: TRBD2; v_call: TRBV20-1; cdr3_aa: CSARRGAGSSYNEQFF; cdr3_nt: TGCAGTGCTAGAAGGGGAGCGGGGAGCTCCTACAATGAGCAGTTCTTC
clone_size: -; j_call: TRBJ1-4; d_call: -; v_call: TRBV13; cdr3_aa: CASSFPGQKNEKLFF; cdr3_nt: TGTGCCAGCAGCTTTCCCGGACAGAAGAATGAAAAACTGTTTTTT
clone_size: few; j_call: TRBJ1-1; d_call: -; v_call: TRBV7-9; cdr3_aa: CASSRTEAFF; cdr3_nt: TGTGCCAGCAGCCGCACTGAAGCTTTCTTT
clone_size: -; j_call: TRBJ2-2; d_call: -; v_call: TRBV10-2; cdr3_aa: CAIQSTGELFF; cdr3_nt: TGCGCCATACAGAGTACCGGGGAGCTGTTTTTT
clone_size: many; j_call: TRBJ2-3; d_call: TRBD2; v_call: TRBV5-4; cdr3_aa: CASSPGRGERSTDTQYF; cdr3_nt: TGTGCCAGCAGCCCCGGACGGGGGGAACGAAGCACAGATACGCAGTATTTT
clone_size: few; j_call: TRBJ1-2; d_call: -; v_call: TRBV5-4; cdr3_aa: CASSWRGTSRGYTF; cdr3_nt: TGTGCCAGCAGCTGGCGCGGGACAAGCCGTGGCTACACCTTC
clone_size: many; j_call: TRBJ2-1; d_call: -; v_call: TRBV9; cdr3_aa: CASSAYRGGYNEQFF; cdr3_nt: TGTGCCAGCAGCGCTTACAGGGGGGGTTACAATGAGCAGTTCTTC
clone_size: -; j_call: TRBJ1-1; d_call: -; v_call: TRBV11-2; cdr3_aa: CASSLSRGRPDTEAFF; cdr3_nt: TGTGCCAGCAGCTTAAGCCGGGGCAGACCTGACACTGAAGCTTTCTTT
clone_size: many; j_call: TRBJ2-2; d_call: TRBD2; v_call: TRBV11-2; cdr3_aa: CASTLPGGSNTGELFF; cdr3_nt: TGTGCCAGCACCCTCCCGGGGGGTTCGAACACCGGGGAGCTGTTTTTT
clone_size: few; j_call: TRBJ2-1; d_call: TRBD2; v_call: TRBV11-2; cdr3_aa: CASSLAGGRQSAGNEQFF; cdr3_nt: TGTGCCAGCAGCTTAGCGGGGGGGCGACAATCGGCAGGCAATGAGCAGTTCTTC
clone_size: -; j_call: TRBJ1-5; d_call: TRBD1; v_call: TRBV4-2; cdr3_aa: CASSQDSGTASEPQHF; cdr3_nt: TGTGCCAGCAGCCAAGATTCCGGGACAGCAAGTGAGCCCCAGCATTTT
clone_size: few; j_call: TRBJ2-1; d_call: TRBD2; v_call: TRBV5-4; cdr3_aa: CASRPGTSGGATNEQFF; cdr3_nt: TGTGCCAGCAGGCCCGGGACTAGCGGGGGGGCCACGAATGAGCAGTTCTTC
clone_size: -; j_call: TRBJ2-1; d_call: -; v_call: TRBV12-3/TRBV12-4; cdr3_aa: CASSPDTRQNEQFF; cdr3_nt: TGTGCCAGCAGCCCCGATACCCGGCAGAATGAGCAGTTCTTC
clone_size: few; j_call: TRBJ2-1; d_call: TRBD2; v_call: TRBV20-1; cdr3_aa: CSAPTSGYYNEQFF; cdr3_nt: TGCAGTGCTCCGACTAGCGGGTACTACAATGAGCAGTTCTTC
clone_size: few; j_call: TRBJ2-3; d_call: -; v_call: TRBV29-1; cdr3_aa: CSVEGLVRTGTDTQYF; cdr3_nt: TGCAGCGTTGAAGGGTTAGTTCGGACGGGCACAGATACGCAGTATTTT
clone_size: many; j_call: TRBJ2-1; d_call: -; v_call: TRBV9; cdr3_aa: CASSADGGLEQFF; cdr3_nt: TGTGCCAGCAGCGCCGACGGGGGCCTCGAGCAGTTCTTC
clone_size: few; j_call: TRBJ1-6; d_call: -; v_call: TRBV12-3/TRBV12-4; cdr3_aa: CASAAVNSPLHF; cdr3_nt: TGTGCCAGCGCGGCGGTTAATTCACCCCTCCACTTT
clone_size: -; j_call: TRBJ1-4; d_call: -; v_call: TRBV7-9; cdr3_aa: CASSLLATNEKLFF; cdr3_nt: TGTGCCAGCAGCTTATTAGCAACTAATGAAAAACTGTTTTTT
clone_size: few; j_call: TRBJ2-1; d_call: TRBD1; v_call: TRBV2; cdr3_aa: CASQDREDYNEQFF; cdr3_nt: TGTGCCAGCCAGGACAGGGAAGACTACAATGAGCAGTTCTTC
clone_size: -; j_call: TRBJ2-7; d_call: -; v_call: TRBV6-6; cdr3_aa: CASSYAATGRLSYEQYF; cdr3_nt: TGTGCCAGCAGTTACGCTGCCACTGGTCGCCTCAGCTACGAGCAGTACTTC